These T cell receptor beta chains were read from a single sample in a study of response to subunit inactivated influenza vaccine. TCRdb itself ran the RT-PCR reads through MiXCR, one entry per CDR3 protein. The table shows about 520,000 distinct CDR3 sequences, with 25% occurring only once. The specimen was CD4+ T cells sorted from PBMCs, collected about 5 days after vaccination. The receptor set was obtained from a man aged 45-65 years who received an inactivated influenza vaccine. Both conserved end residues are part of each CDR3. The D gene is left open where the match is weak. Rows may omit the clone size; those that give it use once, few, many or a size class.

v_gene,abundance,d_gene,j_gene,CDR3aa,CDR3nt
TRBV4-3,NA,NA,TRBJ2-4,CASSQDHGEVQYF,TGCGCCAGCAGCCAAGACCATGGGGAGGTTCAGTACTTC
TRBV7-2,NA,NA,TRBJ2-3,CASSLAGMHTDTQYF,TGTGCCAGCAGCCTCGCAGGGATGCACACAGATACGCAGTATTTT
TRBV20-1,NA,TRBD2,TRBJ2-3,CSASGLAGFTDTQYF,TGCAGTGCTAGCGGACTAGCGGGGTTTACAGATACGCAGTATTTT
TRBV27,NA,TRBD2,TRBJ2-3,CASTREGRLDTQYF,TGTGCCAGCACGAGGGAGGGCCGTTTAGATACGCAGTATTTT
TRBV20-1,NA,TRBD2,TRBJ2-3,CSARGTSGSAMDTQYF,TGCAGTGCTAGAGGGACTAGCGGGAGTGCCATGGATACGCAGTATTTT
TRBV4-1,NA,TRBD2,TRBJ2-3,CASSQQDPSGGGTDTQYF,TGCGCCAGCAGCCAGCAGGACCCCAGCGGGGGTGGCACAGATACGCAGTATTTT
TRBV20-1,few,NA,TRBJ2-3,CSASTGEAVVDTQYF,TGCAGTGCCAGCACGGGGGAAGCGGTGGTAGATACGCAGTATTTT
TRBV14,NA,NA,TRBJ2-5,CASSQELVQETQYF,TGTGCCAGCAGCCAAGAATTGGTACAAGAGACCCAGTACTTC
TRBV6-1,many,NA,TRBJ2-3,CASSVNTDTQYF,TGTGCCAGCAGTGTCAATACAGATACGCAGTATTTT
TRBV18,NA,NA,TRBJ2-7,CASQESLSYEQYF,TGTGCCAGCCAAGAGTCGCTCTCCTACGAGCAGTACTTC
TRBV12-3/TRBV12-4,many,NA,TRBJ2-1,CASSQREGYTGAEQFF,TGTGCCAGCAGTCAAAGAGAGGGGTACACAGGCGCTGAGCAGTTCTTC
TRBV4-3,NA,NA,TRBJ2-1,CASSQVPSAGNEQFF,TGCGCCAGCAGCCAAGTCCCCTCGGCTGGGAATGAGCAGTTCTTC
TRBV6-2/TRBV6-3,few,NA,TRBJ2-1,CASSSKGVYNEQFF,TGTGCCAGCAGTTCTAAAGGGGTTTACAATGAGCAGTTCTTC
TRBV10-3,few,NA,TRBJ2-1,CAISGQSSYNEQFF,TGTGCCATCAGTGGACAGTCGAGTTACAATGAGCAGTTCTTC
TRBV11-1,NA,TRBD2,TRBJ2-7,CASSRTDPGLAPEQYF,TGTGCCAGCAGCCGAACCGATCCGGGACTAGCCCCCGAGCAGTACTTC
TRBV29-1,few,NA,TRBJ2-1,CSVEKGDASSYNEQFF,TGCAGCGTTGAAAAGGGGGACGCAAGCTCCTACAATGAGCAGTTCTTC
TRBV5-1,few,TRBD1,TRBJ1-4,CASSRGQGSEKLFF,TGCGCCAGCAGCCGGGGACAGGGAAGTGAAAAACTGTTTTTT
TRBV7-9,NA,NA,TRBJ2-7,CASSYPSGADYEQYF,TGTGCCAGCAGCTACCCTTCAGGGGCCGACTACGAGCAGTACTTC
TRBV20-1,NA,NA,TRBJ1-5,CSARIGDSNQPQHF,TGCAGTGCTCGGATCGGCGATAGCAATCAGCCCCAGCATTTT
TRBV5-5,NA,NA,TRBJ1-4,CASRQAHMTNEKLFF,TGTGCCAGTAGACAGGCCCACATGACTAATGAAAAACTGTTTTTT
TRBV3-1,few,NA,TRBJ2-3,CASSRGVGVRDTQYF,TGTGCCAGCAGCCGTGGGGTCGGAGTAAGAGATACGCAGTATTTT
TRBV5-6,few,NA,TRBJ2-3,CASSWRAGTDTQYF,TGTGCCAGCAGCTGGAGGGCCGGCACAGATACGCAGTATTTT
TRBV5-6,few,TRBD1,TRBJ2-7,CASSLSRGIGEQYF,TGTGCCAGCAGCTTGTCCAGGGGGATCGGCGAGCAGTACTTC
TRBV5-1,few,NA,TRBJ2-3,CASSSEMADTQYF,TGCGCCAGCAGCTCGGAGATGGCAGATACGCAGTATTTT
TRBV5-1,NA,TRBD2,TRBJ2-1,CASGFGTILTEQFF,TGCGCCAGCGGCTTTGGGACTATCCTCACCGAGCAGTTCTTC
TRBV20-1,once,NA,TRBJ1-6,CSARGGPKGGVINSPLHF,TGCAGTGCTAGAGGCGGACCCAAGGGGGGAGTTATTAATTCACCCCTCCACTTT
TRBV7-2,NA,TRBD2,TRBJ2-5,CASSYIAGGTWETQYF,TGTGCCAGCAGCTACATAGCGGGAGGGACGTGGGAGACCCAGTACTTC